One and the same sample provided the 3 T cell receptor beta chains below, sequenced in a study of CD8+CD57+ T cells in acquired aplastic anemia. In patients chosen for sequencing, flow cytometry had shown CD8+CD57+ cell expansion. CDR3 and TCR beta VDJ profiling relied on a genomic DNA template. TCRdb used MiXCR to reprocess the reads, holding one entry per CDR3 protein. The data contain about 98,000 distinct CDR3 sequences, around two thirds of them seen just once; the ten biggest clones take up about 62%. Sequenced input: sorted CD4+, CD8+, or CD8+CD57+ T cells (not recorded which) from PBMCs. The receptor set was obtained from a human donor with aplastic anemia.

This clonotype was observed once. The chain is built from TRBV9 and TRBJ1-2, with 12 nucleotides matching TRBD1. This CDR3 is built from 15 residues. The trim removed 2 bases at V and 8 bases at J, leaving 7 bases unmatched. Germline V CDR1 and CDR2: SGDLS, YYNGEE. CDR3 loop: CASSVSGQGARGYTF. The CDR3 DNA follows: TGTGCCAGCAGCGTGTCGGGACAGGGGGCGAGAGGCTACACCTTC.

The chain recombines TRBV6-1 with TRBJ1-2, with 9 bases that match TRBD1. With 6 bases clipped from V and 4 bases from J, the junction kept 9 bases outside the gene matches. In germline, CDR1 is MNHNS, CDR2 SASEGT. The CDR3 runs 15 residues. This CDR3 is CASSDTGTGTYGYTF. In nucleotides, the CDR3 is TGTGCCAGCAGCGATACCGGGACAGGGACCTATGGCTACACCTTC.

The V gene is TRBV19, the J gene TRBJ1-2, with a tentative D call TRBD1 (5 bases). The germline V gene encodes CDR1 LNHDA and CDR2 SQIVND (reference sequence). Between the trimmed V and J ends, which lost 1 base and 7 bases, there was a span of 7 bases. This CDR3 is 12 amino acids long. CDR3 in amino acids: CASSIGGSGYTF. For the CDR3, the DNA is TGTGCCAGTAGTATAGGGGGCAGTGGCTACACCTTC.